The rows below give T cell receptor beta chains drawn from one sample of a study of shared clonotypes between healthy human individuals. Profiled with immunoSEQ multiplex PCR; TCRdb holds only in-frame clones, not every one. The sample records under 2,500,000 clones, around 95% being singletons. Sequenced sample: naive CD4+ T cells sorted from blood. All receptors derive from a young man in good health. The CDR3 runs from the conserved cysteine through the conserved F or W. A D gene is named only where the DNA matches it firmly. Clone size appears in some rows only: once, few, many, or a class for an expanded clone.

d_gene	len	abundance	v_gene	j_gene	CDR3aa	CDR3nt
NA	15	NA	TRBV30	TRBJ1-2	CAWSIEGRANYGYTF	TGTGCCTGGAGTATCGAGGGCAGAGCTAACTATGGCTACACCTTC
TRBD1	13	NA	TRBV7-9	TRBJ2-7	CASSLDRGREQYF	TGTGCCAGCAGCTTAGACAGGGGGAGGGAGCAGTACTTC
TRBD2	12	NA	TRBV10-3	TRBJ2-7	CAIGTISYEQYF	TGTGCCATCGGGACTATCTCCTACGAGCAGTACTTC
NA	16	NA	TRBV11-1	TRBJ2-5	CASSSRAVGAVETQYF	TGTGCCAGCAGCTCCCGGGCCGTGGGTGCCGTAGAGACCCAGTACTTC
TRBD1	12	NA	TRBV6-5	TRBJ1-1	CATHRGLAEAFF	TGTGCCACCCACAGGGGGCTCGCTGAAGCTTTCTTT
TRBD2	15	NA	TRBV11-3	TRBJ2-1	CASSLVTSRYNEQFF	TGTGCCAGCAGCTTAGTGACTAGCCGTTACAATGAGCAGTTCTTC
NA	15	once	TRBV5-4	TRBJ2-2	CASSLPRAPTGELFF	TGTGCCAGCAGCTTGCCGCGGGCACCCACCGGGGAGCTGTTTTTT
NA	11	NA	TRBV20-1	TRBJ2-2	CSADPGGGLFF	TGCAGTGCGGATCCTGGAGGGGGACTGTTTTTT
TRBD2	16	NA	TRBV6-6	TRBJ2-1	CASSYSGRTSFDEQFF	TGTGCCAGCAGTTACTCGGGCCGGACTAGCTTCGATGAGCAGTTCTTC
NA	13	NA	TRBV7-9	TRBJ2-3	CAKSVPLTDTQYF	TGTGCCAAGAGTGTCCCCCTCACAGATACGCAGTATTTT
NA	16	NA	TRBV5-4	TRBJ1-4	CASSLRGTSGGEKLFF	TGTGCCAGCAGCTTGAGAGGGACCTCCGGGGGTGAAAAACTGTTTTTT
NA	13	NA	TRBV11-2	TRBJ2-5	CASSLPDGLTQYF	TGTGCCAGCAGCCTACCGGACGGGTTGACCCAGTACTTC
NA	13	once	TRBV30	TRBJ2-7	CAWSLGALYEQYF	TGTGCCTGGAGTCTGGGTGCGCTGTACGAGCAGTACTTC
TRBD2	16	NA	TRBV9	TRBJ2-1	CASSVVETSGANEQFF	TGTGCCAGCAGCGTCGTAGAGACTAGCGGGGCCAATGAGCAGTTCTTC
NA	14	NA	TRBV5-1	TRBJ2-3	CASSLGSEGDTQYF	TGCGCCAGCAGCTTGGGAAGTGAGGGAGATACGCAGTATTTT
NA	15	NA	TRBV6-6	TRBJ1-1	CASSHIDGLGTEAFF	TGTGCCAGCAGTCATATCGACGGACTCGGTACTGAAGCTTTCTTT
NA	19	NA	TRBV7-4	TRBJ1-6	CASSLAGDRVIDYNSPLHF	TGTGCCAGCAGCTTAGCGGGTGACAGAGTAATAGACTATAATTCACCCCTCCACTTT
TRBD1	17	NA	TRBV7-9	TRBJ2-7	CASSRLPGQGDSYEQYF	TGTGCCAGCAGCCGCCTGCCGGGACAGGGGGACTCCTACGAGCAGTACTTC
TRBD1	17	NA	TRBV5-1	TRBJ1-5	CASSLVPGQGASQPQHF	TGCGCCAGCAGCTTGGTCCCCGGACAGGGGGCCTCTCAGCCCCAGCATTTT
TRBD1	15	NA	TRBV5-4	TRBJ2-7	CASSLVGQPTYEQYF	TGTGCCAGCAGCTTGGTGGGACAGCCAACCTACGAGCAGTACTTC
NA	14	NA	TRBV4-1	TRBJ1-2	CASRRLGTAYGYTF	TGCGCCAGCAGGAGACTCGGGACTGCTTATGGCTACACCTTC
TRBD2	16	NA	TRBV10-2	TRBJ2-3	CASSEVAGVGTDTQYF	TGCGCCAGCAGTGAGGTAGCGGGAGTGGGCACAGATACGCAGTATTTT
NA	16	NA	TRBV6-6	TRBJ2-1	CASSYSMVSLYNEQFF	TGTGCCAGCAGTTACTCGATGGTTTCGTTATACAATGAGCAGTTCTTC
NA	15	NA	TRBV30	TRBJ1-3	CAWSGRGASGNTIYF	TGTGCCTGGAGTGGGCGCGGTGCCTCTGGAAACACCATATATTTT
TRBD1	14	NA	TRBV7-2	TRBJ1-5	CASSPRGLGQPQHF	TGTGCCAGCAGCCCCAGGGGGCTGGGGCAGCCCCAGCATTTT
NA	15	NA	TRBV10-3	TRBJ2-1	CAIKGPSVGYNEQFF	TGTGCCATCAAGGGCCCCTCAGTAGGTTACAATGAGCAGTTCTTC
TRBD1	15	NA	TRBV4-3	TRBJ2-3	CASSPGGSFTDTQYF	TGCGCCAGCAGCCCAGGGGGCAGTTTTACAGATACGCAGTATTTT
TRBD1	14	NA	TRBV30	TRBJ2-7	CAWSGSGGRYEQYF	TGTGCCTGGAGTGGGTCAGGGGGCCGTTACGAGCAGTACTTC
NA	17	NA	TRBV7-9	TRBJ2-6	CASSPPFPSSGANVLTF	TGTGCCAGCAGCCCCCCGTTCCCGAGCTCTGGGGCCAACGTCCTGACTTTC
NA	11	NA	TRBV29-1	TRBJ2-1	CSVEVDNEQFF	TGCAGCGTTGAAGTGGACAATGAGCAGTTCTTC
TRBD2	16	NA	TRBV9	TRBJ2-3	CASSVGLALSTDTQYF	TGTGCCAGCAGCGTAGGACTAGCGCTTAGCACAGATACGCAGTATTTT